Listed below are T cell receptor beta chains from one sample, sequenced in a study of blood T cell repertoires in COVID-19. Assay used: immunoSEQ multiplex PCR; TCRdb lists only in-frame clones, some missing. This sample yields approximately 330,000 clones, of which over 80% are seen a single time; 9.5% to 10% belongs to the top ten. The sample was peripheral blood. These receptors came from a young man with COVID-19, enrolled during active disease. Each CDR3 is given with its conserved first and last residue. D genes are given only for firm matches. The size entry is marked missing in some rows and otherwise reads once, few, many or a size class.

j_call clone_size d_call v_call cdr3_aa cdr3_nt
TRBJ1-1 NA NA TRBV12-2 CASRFSGGTEAFF TGTGCAAGTCGCTTTTCAGGGGGCACTGAAGCTTTCTTT
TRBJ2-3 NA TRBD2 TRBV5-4 CASSERLAGGGDTQYF TGTGCCAGCAGCGAGAGACTAGCGGGAGGTGGGGATACGCAGTATTTT
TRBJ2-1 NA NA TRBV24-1 CATSRTASGFNEQFF TGTGCCACATCGCGGACGGCCTCGGGGTTTAATGAGCAGTTCTTC
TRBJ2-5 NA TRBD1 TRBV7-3 CASSQKDRAGETQYF TGTGCCAGCAGCCAGAAAGACAGGGCCGGGGAGACCCAGTACTTC
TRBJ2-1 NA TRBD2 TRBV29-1 CSVERAGVAEQFF TGCAGCGTTGAACGAGCGGGAGTGGCTGAGCAGTTCTTC
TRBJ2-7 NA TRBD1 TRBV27 CASSALGRGQGIGEQYF TGTGCCAGCAGTGCCCTTGGAAGGGGACAGGGGATTGGTGAGCAGTACTTC
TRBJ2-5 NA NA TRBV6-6 CASRPPGGREETQYF TGTGCCAGCAGACCCCCCGGAGGGCGAGAAGAGACCCAGTACTTC
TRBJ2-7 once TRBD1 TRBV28 CASSPMDRAYEQYF TGTGCCAGCAGCCCCATGGACAGGGCCTACGAGCAGTACTTC
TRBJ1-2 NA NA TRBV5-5 CASSFRDNRFSMKFNYGYTF TGTGCCAGCAGCTTCAGGGACAATCGGTTTTCTATGAAATTTAACTATGGCTACACCTTC
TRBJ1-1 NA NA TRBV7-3 CASSPTDLNTEAFF TGTGCCAGCAGCCCGACAGACTTAAACACTGAAGCTTTCTTT
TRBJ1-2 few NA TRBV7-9 CASSSLLVSTF TGTGCCAGCAGCTCGTTACTAGTGAGCACCTTC
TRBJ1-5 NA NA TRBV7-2 CASSLVRGYSNQPQHF TGTGCCAGCAGCTTAGTCAGGGGTTATAGCAATCAGCCCCAGCATTTT
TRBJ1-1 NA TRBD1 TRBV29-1 CSVDRGMIAFF TGCAGCGTAGACAGGGGGATGATAGCTTTCTTT
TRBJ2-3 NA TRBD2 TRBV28 CASRAGGTDTQYF TGTGCCAGCCGTGCGGGAGGCACAGATACGCAGTATTTT
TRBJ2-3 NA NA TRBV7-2 CASSGDGSSTDTQYF TGTGCCAGCAGCGGTGACGGGAGTAGCACAGATACGCAGTATTTT
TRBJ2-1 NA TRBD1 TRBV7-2 CASSLRQGETYNEQFF TGTGCCAGCAGCTTACGACAGGGGGAAACCTACAATGAGCAGTTCTTC
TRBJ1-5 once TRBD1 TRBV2 CASSDRTGRNNQPQHF TGTGCCAGCAGTGACAGGACAGGCAGGAACAATCAGCCCCAGCATTTT
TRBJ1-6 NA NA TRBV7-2 CASSLVVSYNSPLHF TGTGCCAGCAGCTTAGTAGTCTCCTATAATTCACCCCTCCACTTT
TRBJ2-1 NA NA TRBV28 CASSLLGGEGYNEQFF TGTGCCAGCAGTTTATTGGGGGGAGAAGGCTACAATGAGCAGTTCTTC
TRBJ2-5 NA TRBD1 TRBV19 CASSITGGSGGETQYF TGTGCCAGTAGTATCACAGGGGGCAGCGGAGGAGAGACCCAGTACTTC
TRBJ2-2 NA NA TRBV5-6 CASSSGGEYDTGELFF TGTGCCAGCAGCTCTGGAGGGGAATATGACACCGGGGAGCTGTTTTTT
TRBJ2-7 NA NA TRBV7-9 CASSLVIGGNEQYF TGTGCCAGCAGCTTAGTTATAGGAGGGAACGAGCAGTACTTC
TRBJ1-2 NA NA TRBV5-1 CASSLSELYGYTF TGCGCCAGCAGCTTGAGCGAGCTCTATGGCTACACCTTC
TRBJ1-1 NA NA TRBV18 CASSPRSGSTEAFF TGTGCCAGCTCACCACGGAGTGGGAGTACTGAAGCTTTCTTT
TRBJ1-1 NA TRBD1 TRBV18 CASSPSQQGANTEAFF TGTGCCAGCTCACCATCCCAACAGGGGGCGAACACTGAAGCTTTCTTT
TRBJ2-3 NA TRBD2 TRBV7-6 CASSFGGARDTQYF TGTGCCAGCAGCTTCGGGGGGGCGAGAGATACGCAGTATTTT
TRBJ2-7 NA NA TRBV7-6 CASTNAEVYEQYF TGTGCCAGCACAAACGCGGAAGTCTACGAGCAGTACTTC
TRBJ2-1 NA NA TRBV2 CASSERRGSNEQFF TGTGCCAGCAGTGAAAGGCGGGGATCGAATGAGCAGTTCTTC
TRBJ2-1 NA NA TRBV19 CASSIGGIGYNEQFF TGTGCCAGTAGTATCGGGGGAATTGGGTACAATGAGCAGTTCTTC
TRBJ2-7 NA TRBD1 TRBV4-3 CASSRGGGYRSYEQYF TGCGCCAGCAGTCGAGGGGGCGGATATCGCTCCTACGAGCAGTACTTC
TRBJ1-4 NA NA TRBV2 CASSARGAWEKLFF TGTGCCAGCAGTGCGCGTGGGGCTTGGGAAAAACTGTTTTTT
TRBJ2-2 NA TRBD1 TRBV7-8 CASSIRDRGTGELFF TGTGCCAGCAGCATTCGGGACAGGGGCACCGGGGAGCTGTTTTTT
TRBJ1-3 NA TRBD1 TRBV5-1 CASSPPGDRADTIYF TGCGCCAGCAGCCCCCCCGGGGACAGGGCGGACACCATATATTTT
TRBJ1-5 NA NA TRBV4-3 CASSQDLGRGQPQHF TGCGCCAGCAGCCAAGATTTGGGGAGGGGCCAGCCCCAGCATTTT
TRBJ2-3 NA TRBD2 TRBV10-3 CAISELAGGTDTQYF TGTGCCATCAGTGAACTAGCGGGAGGCACAGATACGCAGTATTTT
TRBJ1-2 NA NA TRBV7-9 CASSPGQGRGGYTF TGTGCCAGCAGCCCCGGTCAGGGTCGAGGTGGCTACACCTTC
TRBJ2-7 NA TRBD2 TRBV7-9 CASSLILASYEQYF TGTGCCAGCAGCTTAATACTAGCGTCCTACGAGCAGTACTTC
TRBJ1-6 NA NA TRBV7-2 CASSLRLGPNNSPLHF TGTGCCAGCAGCTTAAGGTTGGGGCCAAATAATTCACCCCTCCACTTT
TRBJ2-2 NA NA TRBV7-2 CASSFLDTGELFF TGTGCCAGCAGCTTTCTAGACACCGGGGAGCTGTTTTTT
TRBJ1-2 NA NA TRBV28 CASSLTGRYGYTF TGTGCCAGCAGTTTAACAGGAAGATATGGCTACACCTTC
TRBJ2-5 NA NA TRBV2 CASSPNTGGPNRYKTQYF TGTGCCAGCAGTCCAAATACTGGAGGGCCGAATAGATATAAGACCCAGTACTTC
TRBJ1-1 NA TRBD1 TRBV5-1 CASSLGGTGATSIPFF TGCGCCAGCAGCTTGGGTGGGACAGGAGCTACGAGTATCCCTTTCTTT
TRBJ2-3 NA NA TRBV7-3 CASSRGAATNTDTQYF TGTGCCAGCAGCCGCGGGGCGGCCACTAACACAGATACGCAGTATTTT
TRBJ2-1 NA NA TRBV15 CATSRPMEWSGNNEQFF TGTGCCACCAGCAGACCCATGGAGTGGAGCGGAAACAATGAGCAGTTCTTC
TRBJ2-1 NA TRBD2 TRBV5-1 CASRTLTSGRAWEQFF TGCGCCAGCAGAACTTTGACTAGCGGGAGGGCCTGGGAGCAGTTCTTC
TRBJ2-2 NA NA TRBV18 CASSPQGDSTGELFF TGTGCCAGCTCACCACAAGGGGATTCAACCGGGGAGCTGTTTTTT
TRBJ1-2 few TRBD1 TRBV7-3 CASSLIPGQGGYGYTF TGTGCCAGCAGCTTAATTCCGGGACAGGGCGGCTATGGCTACACCTTC
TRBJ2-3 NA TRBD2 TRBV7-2 CASSHKERGRSDTQYF TGTGCCAGCAGCCACAAAGAGCGGGGGCGATCAGATACGCAGTATTTT